This T cell receptor (beta chain) was documented in a study of early T cells in non-severe SARS-CoV-2 infection. Across the study: From unsorted whole blood, bulk RNA was sequenced, and the chains remained unpaired. The study, taken as a whole, reports: Matching against VDJdb likely underestimated virus-specific expansions, favoring anti-spike CD8.

Remarks on this clonotype: No antigen is known for it.

TCRdb used MiXCR to reprocess the 5' RACE reads, holding one entry per CDR3 protein. The sample has tens of thousands of distinct CDR3 sequences, 6% to 7% seen once; the top ten hold roughly 4%. This clonotype was obtained from an adult who was a healthcare worker with PCR-confirmed SARS-CoV-2 infection or an uninfected control (not recorded which). Material: whole blood.

CDR3 nucleotide sequence: TGTGCCAGCAGCTTAAGGGCAGGGACGTACCAAGAGACCCAGTACTTC. Protein sequence: CASSLRAGTYQETQYF. This chain uses TRBV7-2 with TRBJ2-5; D assignment may be TRBD1 or TRBD2 (5 bases each). V lost 2 bases and J lost 0, with 13 bases in between. This CDR3 contains 16 residues. Germline V gene sequence: CDR1 SGHTA, CDR2 FQGNSA.